This T cell receptor (beta chain) was sequenced in a study of CD4 T cells in relation to SARS-CoV-2 and coronaviruses. Profiling relied on immunoSEQ multiplex PCR, and the TCRdb table lists in-frame clones only, not all of them. The data show some 16,000 clones, over 80% seen once. CD4+ T cells from unexposed donors were obtained before the COVID-19 pandemic (2011-2018). The cells were cultured for about ten days before CD4+ T cells were isolated. About this clone itself: Its target is not known.

Between the trimmed V and J ends, which lost 3 bases and 7 bases, there was a span of 16 bases. Per the germline V gene, CDR1 is MNHNS and CDR2 is SASEGT. This CDR3 comprises 15 residues. This TCR was sampled from a human donor in good health. The V call is TRBV6-1, the J call TRBJ1-5, with D possibly being TRBD1 (5 bases). The sequencing input was CD4+ T cells from PBMCs, cultured in vitro. CDR3 nucleotides: TGTGCCAGCAGTGATGGGGCACAGTGGCCCCAGCCCCAGCATTTT. This sequence encodes CASSDGAQWPQPQHF.